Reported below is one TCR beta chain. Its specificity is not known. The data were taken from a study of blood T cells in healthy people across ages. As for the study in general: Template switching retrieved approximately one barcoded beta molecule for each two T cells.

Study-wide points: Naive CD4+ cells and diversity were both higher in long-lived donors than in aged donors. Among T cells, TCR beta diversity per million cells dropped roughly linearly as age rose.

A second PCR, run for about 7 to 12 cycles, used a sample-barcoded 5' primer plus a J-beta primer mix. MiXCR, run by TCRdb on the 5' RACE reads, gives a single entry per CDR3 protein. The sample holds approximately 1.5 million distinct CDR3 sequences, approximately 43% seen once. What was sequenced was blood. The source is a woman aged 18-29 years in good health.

CDR3 protein: CASSKGRQTQETQYF. The CDR3 region has the DNA TGTGCCAGCAGCAAAGGGAGGCAGACCCAAGAGACCCAGTACTTC. V usage is TRBV21-1 and J usage is TRBJ2-5; the table's D call TRBD2 went unverified against the DNA. TRBV21-1 is annotated as a pseudogene. This CDR3 contains 15 residues.